This passage covers 16 T cell receptor beta chains from one sample sequenced in a study of OX40 agonist ivuxolimab in advanced cancers. Sequenced by immunoSEQ multiplex PCR; TCRdb stores in-frame clones only, minus some. The sample has some 73,000 clones, 80% to 90% seen once; the top ten hold around 0.75%. The source material was CD4+ or CD8+ T cells sorted from blood, sampled in a trial of the OX40 agonist ivuxolimab. The receptors derive from an adult with an advanced solid tumor such as melanoma, head and neck, liver or kidney cancer.

This chain links TRBV4-1 with TRBJ1-4, with D possibly matching TRBD1 (5 bases). The germline CDR1 and CDR2 sequences are MGHRA and YSYEKL. This CDR3 has 14 residues. Trimming removed 1 base at V and 8 bases at J, with 11 bases between. The CDR3, as DNA: TGCGCCAGCAGCCAAGTGGGGGTTGGAGAAAAACTGTTTTTT. Its protein product is CASSQVGVGEKLFF.

The chain couples TRBV7-2 to TRBJ1-2; D gene unclear. Germline CDR1 reads SGHTA; CDR2 reads FQGNSA. This CDR3 spans 15 amino acids. V gave up 3 bases and J gave up 3 bases, with 14 bases separating them. CDR3 sequence (DNA): TGTGCCAGCAGCTTTTCCTCGACGGTAGACTATGGCTACACCTTC. It encodes CASSFSSTVDYGYTF.

The chain has TRBV29-1 and TRBJ2-3; D possibly uses TRBD1 or TRBD2 (5 bases each). The CDR3 runs to 15 residues. Looked up from germline, CDR1 is SQVTM and CDR2 is ANQGSEA. Trimming removed 7 bases from V and 2 bases from J, with 19 bases in between. CDR3 residues: CSGGRTAQITDTQYF. Written as DNA, the CDR3 is TGCAGCGGGGGCCGGACTGCGCAAATCACAGATACGCAGTATTTT.

The rearrangement links TRBV11-3 to TRBJ2-1, with D unclear. Trimming removed 0 bases from V and 0 bases from J, with 9 bases in between. The CDR3 has 16 residues. Germline V gives CDR1 SGHNT, CDR2 YENEEA. The CDR3 sequence is CASSLEGVHSYNEQFF. CDR3 bases: TGTGCCAGCAGCTTAGAAGGAGTTCACTCCTACAATGAGCAGTTCTTC.

The chain recombines TRBV18 with TRBJ1-5; D is uncertain. Trimming took 2 bases from V and 3 from J, leaving 8 bases between them. Germline CDR1 is KGHSH and CDR2 is LQKENI. The CDR3 has 14 residues. CDR3 region: CASSPGHNNQPQHF. CDR3 nucleotide sequence: TGTGCCAGCTCACCAGGGCACAACAATCAGCCCCAGCATTTT.

The genes are TRBV19 and TRBJ2-3, with D maybe TRBD2 (6 bases). This CDR3 region has 14 residues. CDR1 is LNHDA and CDR2 is SQIVND in the germline V gene (reference sequence). Trimming stripped 7 bases from V and 6 bases from J, with 17 bases between. The CDR3 nucleotides are TGTGCCAGTAAACGGGAGCGGTTGGGGGATACGCAGTATTTT. Translating gives CASKRERLGDTQYF. Full variable domain (outside the CDR3, taken from reference TRBV19 and TRBJ2-3): DGGITQSPKYLFRKEGQNVTLSCEQNLNHDAMYWYRQDPGQGLRLIYYSQIVNDFQKGDIAEGYSVSREKKESFPLTVTSAQKNPTAFYLCASKRERLGDTQYFGPGTRLTVL.

The J gene is TRBJ2-2, the V gene TRBV6-6, with 11 bases lining up with TRBD2. The CDR3 is made up of 16 amino acids. V shed 6 bases and J 4 bases; nucleotides not matched to a gene: 7. CDR1 is MNHNY, CDR2 SVGAGI, per germline (reference sequence). CDR3 sequence reads: CASSRSGGESTGELFF. The CDR3 DNA reads TGTGCCAGCAGCCGTAGCGGGGGGGAATCCACCGGGGAGCTGTTTTTT.

The chain has TRBV9 and TRBJ1-2; D perhaps matches TRBD1 (6 bases). The CDR3 covers 15 residues. Germline assignment: CDR1 SGDLS and CDR2 YYNGEE. V was pared by 3 bases and J by 6 bases, with 18 bases between. The DNA of the CDR3 is TGTGCCAGCAGCGAAGGCGGGACATGGTTGAATGGCTACACCTTC. This encodes CASSEGGTWLNGYTF.

This rearrangement joins TRBV30 to TRBJ2-3; tentatively, D is TRBD1 or TRBD2 (5 bases each). The CDR3 loop spans 13 amino acids. Trimming shortened V by 1 base and J by 4 bases, and 9 bases separated the two germline ends. CDR1 GTSNPN and CDR2 SVGIG come from the germline V gene (reference sequence). The CDR3 protein is CAWSGGSPDTQYF. CDR3 bases: TGTGCCTGGAGTGGGGGGAGCCCAGATACGCAGTATTTT. Supplemented by reference TRBV30 and TRBJ2-3, the full variable domain reads SQTIHQWPATLVQPVGSPLSLECTVEGTSNPNLYWYRQAAGRGLQLLFYSVGIGQISSEVPQNLSASRPQDRQFILSSKKLLLSDSGFYLCAWSGGSPDTQYFGPGTRLTVL.

The chain employs TRBV19 and TRBJ1-1; 7 bases match TRBD1. This CDR3 comprises 14 residues. Trimming at V came to 6 bases and at J to 0 bases, leaving 4 bases not matched to a gene. From germline, CDR1 is LNHDA and CDR2 SQIVND (reference sequence). CDR3 nucleotides: TGTGCCAGTAGGGACAGGCGAATGAACACTGAAGCTTTCTTT. This sequence encodes CASRDRRMNTEAFF.

V usage is TRBV15 and J usage is TRBJ1-4; D ambiguous. CDR3 length: 13 amino acids. Trimming left V 0 bases short and J 6 bases short, with 5 bases between. Germline-derived CDR1 and CDR2 are LNHNV and YYDKDF (reference sequence). Written as DNA, the CDR3 is TGTGCCACCAGCAGAGAAAGTGATGAAAAACTGTTTTTT. Its protein product is CATSRESDEKLFF.

The rearrangement joins TRBV19 to TRBJ2-1; 7 bases agree with TRBD2. CDR3 size: 15 residues. Germline V gene sequence: CDR1 LNHDA, CDR2 SQIVND (reference sequence). The V and J ends lost 6 bases and 7 bases, in that order; junction bases with no gene match: 12. CDR3 bases: TGTGCCAGTAGCCTCTCTGCGGGAGTGGGTAATGAGCAGTTCTTC. It yields the protein CASSLSAGVGNEQFF.

This clone was recorded only once. V is TRBV6-5 and J is TRBJ2-7, with 8 bases matching TRBD1. This CDR3 comprises 15 residues. CDR1 is MNHEY, CDR2 SVGAGI, per germline. V was pared by 4 bases and J by 3 bases, with 8 bases of the junction left unmatched. CDR3 amino acids: CASSSGTGGNYEQYF. For the CDR3, the DNA is TGTGCCAGCAGTTCTGGGACAGGAGGGAACTACGAGCAGTACTTC.

The chain couples TRBV9 to TRBJ2-2; D gene ambiguous. The CDR3 totals 15 residues. The V end lost 0 bases, the J end lost 1 base, and 7 bases lay between the germline ends. CDR1 is SGDLS, CDR2 YYNGEE, per germline. The CDR3 bases are TGTGCCAGCAGCGTAGCGGACGGGAACACCGGGGAGCTGTTTTTT. It encodes CASSVADGNTGELFF.

In this sample, this clone turned up once. The chain uses TRBV28 and TRBJ2-1; TRBD2 agrees at 7 bases. The CDR3 runs 15 residues. The junction had 11 bases not matched to a gene; V was cut back by 5 bases and J by 7 bases. The germline gives CDR1 MDHEN, CDR2 SYDVKM. The CDR3, as DNA: TGTGCCAGCAGTGTCCACACTAGCGCGAGGAATGAGCAGTTCTTC. It is translated as CASSVHTSARNEQFF.

The rearrangement links TRBV7-7 to TRBJ2-1; TRBD2 matches at 14 bases. Unmatched junction bases numbered 6, after V lost 5 bases and J lost 9 bases. The V gene's germline CDR1 is SSHAT and CDR2 FNYEAQ (reference sequence). The CDR3 is 15 residues long. CDR3 residues: CASSPGTSGSREQFF. The CDR3 DNA follows: TGTGCCAGCAGCCCAGGGACTAGCGGGAGCCGTGAGCAGTTCTTC.